The present T cell receptor (beta chain) was sequenced within a study of OX40 agonist ivuxolimab in advanced cancers. Study summary: While on treatment, patients had intravenous ivuxolimab at 0.01 to 10 mg/kg every 2 weeks. Study findings and constraints: The CD4+ and CD8+ T cells in the blood had expanded clonally by week 6 at 0.1 to 3.0 mg/kg. CD8+ T cells (on average) carried more expanded clones than CD4+ T cells.

The method was immunoSEQ multiplex PCR; TCRdb's version includes in-frame clones alone and lacks a portion of them. In the table there are about 44,000 clones, about 93% of which are singletons. Collection of blood occurred at baseline, at cycle 4 day 1, and at cycle 7 day 1. Germline V lookup: CDR1 LGHNA, CDR2 YSLEER. This CDR3 contains 17 residues. With 0 bases clipped from V and 5 bases from J, the junction kept 9 bases outside the gene matches. Comment on this clone: Its antigen remains unidentified.

This specimen was CD4+ or CD8+ T cells sorted from blood, taken in a trial of the OX40 agonist ivuxolimab. The chain joins TRBV4-3 to TRBJ2-1, with 8 nucleotides matching TRBD2. The sequence was collected from an adult with an advanced solid tumor such as melanoma, head and neck, liver or kidney cancer. CDR3 sequence reads: CASSQDLSGSPHNEQFF. CDR3 nucleotides: TGCGCCAGCAGCCAAGATCTGAGCGGGAGCCCCCACAATGAGCAGTTCTTC.